The clone carrying this T cell receptor beta chain has only a few counts. These data originate in a study of cytomegalovirus exposure and HLA in healthy donors. The CDR3 length is 14 residues. V was cut by 7 bases and J by 0 bases, with 9 bases left in between. Germline V lookup: CDR1 MDHEN, CDR2 SYDVKM. A multiplex PCR was run with 60 Vbeta primers and 13 Jbeta primers. TCRdb's copy holds only in-frame clones and misses some; the assay was immunoSEQ multiplex PCR. The sample carries about 160,000 clones, roughly 79% recorded once. The sequence derives from a woman between 50 and 59 years old in good health and CMV-seronegative. J is TRBJ2-2 and V is TRBV28; D possibly corresponds to TRBD1 (6 bases). Sample: PBMCs. This CDR3 reads CASKGTPNTGELFF. Written as DNA, the CDR3 is TGTGCCAGCAAAGGGACACCGAACACCGGGGAGCTGTTTTTT.